The clone carrying this T cell receptor beta chain was observed at least ten times. This specimen comes from a study of blood T cell repertoires in COVID-19. Trimming removed 11 bases from V and 11 bases from J; junction bases left unmatched: 18. Germline lookup yields CDR1 ENHRY and CDR2 SYGVKD. The CDR3 totals 15 residues. Libraries were prepared by immunoSEQ multiplex PCR; TCRdb keeps only in-frame clonotypes and omits some of them. The sample contains about 250,000 clones, 75% to 85% of which appear only once. The sample taken for sequencing was peripheral blood. The gene calls are TRBV10-3 and TRBJ1-4, with 9 bases matching TRBD1. This clonotype was obtained from a human donor in a cohort sampled during active COVID-19. CDR3 loop: CAAGTGLVGRTKLFF. The DNA of the CDR3 is TGTGCCGCCGGGACAGGGTTAGTGGGGAGGACGAAACTGTTTTTT.